Following are 13 T cell receptor beta chains from one sample sequenced in a study of cytomegalovirus exposure and HLA in healthy donors. The study ran its PCR with 60 Vbeta and 13 Jbeta primers. Libraries were prepared by immunoSEQ multiplex PCR; TCRdb keeps only in-frame clonotypes and omits some of them. The sample carries fewer than 100,000 clones, around 8% recorded once. The sample consisted of PBMCs. These receptors were collected from a man aged 50 to 59 in good health and CMV-seronegative.

This chain joins TRBV10-3 and TRBJ1-5; perhaps TRBD1 as D (5 bases). The germline V gene encodes CDR1 ENHRY and CDR2 SYGVKD. V lost 1 base and J 3 bases, leaving 10 bases between the germline ends. The CDR3 covers 15 residues. DNA of the CDR3: TGTGCCATCAGTGAGTGGAGGGGCAACAATCAGCCCCAGCATTTT. Translated, it gives CAISEWRGNNQPQHF.

V and J are TRBV5-1 and TRBJ1-6; D is ambiguous. This CDR3 has 14 residues. Germline CDR1 is SGHRS and CDR2 is YFSETQ. The V end lost 0 bases, the J end lost 5 bases, and 6 bases lay between the germline ends. DNA for the CDR3: TGCGCCAGCAGCTTGGGACAAGATAATTCACCCCTCCACTTT. The encoded protein is CASSLGQDNSPLHF.

CDR3 sequence reads: CASSLRQAGSTDTQYF. CDR3 DNA sequence: TGTGCCAGCAGTCTCCGACAGGCAGGGAGCACAGATACGCAGTATTTT. The chain links TRBV2 to TRBJ2-3; the D gene is possibly TRBD1 (6 bases). CDR3 length: 16 amino acids. The ends were cut back, 5 bases at V and 0 bases at J, with 15 bases in the middle. CDR1 and CDR2 from the germline V gene are SNHLY and FYNNEI.

The rearrangement uses TRBV6-4 and TRBJ2-1; 8 positions match TRBD2. V dropped 2 bases and J dropped 5; count of bases not matched to a gene: 11. The CDR3 length is 17 residues. Germline CDR1 is MRHNA and CDR2 is SNTAGT. The CDR3 DNA follows: TGTGCCAGCAGTGACAAAAAGCGGGGGCCCACCCACAATGAGCAGTTCTTC. This sequence encodes CASSDKKRGPTHNEQFF.

This sequence joins TRBV28 and TRBJ2-3; D is perhaps TRBD2 (6 bases). V was pared by 8 bases and J by 11 bases, with 17 bases between. CDR3 length equals 12 residues. Germline V CDR1 and CDR2: MDHEN, SYDVKM. The CDR3 reads CASASAGGMQYF. CDR3 nucleotides: TGTGCCAGCGCCTCCGCAGGCGGGATGCAGTATTTT.

The V and J genes are TRBV2 and TRBJ1-1; 7 nucleotides agree with TRBD1. The CDR3 covers 13 residues. Germline lookup yields CDR1 SNHLY and CDR2 FYNNEI. The chain's CDR3 is CATRGDGGTEAFF. As DNA, the CDR3 is TGTGCGACCAGGGGGGACGGGGGCACTGAAGCTTTCTTT.

V is TRBV11-2 and J is TRBJ2-7; 8 bases line up with TRBD1. V shed 1 base and J 7 bases; nucleotides not matched to a gene: 6. This CDR3 comprises 14 residues. CDR1 and CDR2 (germline): SGHAT, FQNNGV. The chain's CDR3 is CASSLGQGAGEQYF. The CDR3, as DNA: TGTGCCAGCAGCTTAGGTCAGGGGGCGGGTGAGCAGTACTTC.

In its sample, this clone was seen a few times. The V gene is TRBV19, the J gene TRBJ2-1; TRBD2 matches 12 bases. In germline, CDR1 is LNHDA, CDR2 SQIVND (reference sequence). The CDR3 is 16 amino acids. After removal of 5 bases from V and 7 bases from J, the junction contained 9 bases not matched to a gene. The CDR3 bases are TGTGCCAGTAGTCTCCTAGCGGGAGGGCCCACTAATGAGCAGTTCTTC. Translating gives CASSLLAGGPTNEQFF.

The chain carries TRBV30 and TRBJ2-5; TRBD2 matches at 11 bases. Losses at the gene ends were 3 bases for V and 3 bases for J; bases not matched to a gene: 3. Germline V lookup: CDR1 GTSNPN, CDR2 SVGIG (reference sequence). The CDR3 extends over 14 amino acids. CDR3: CAWRGLAVKETQYF. The CDR3 DNA is TGTGCCTGGAGGGGACTAGCGGTAAAAGAGACCCAGTACTTC. The variable domain in full, completed from reference TRBV30 and TRBJ2-5, reads SQTIHQWPATLVQPVGSPLSLECTVEGTSNPNLYWYRQAAGRGLQLLFYSVGIGQISSEVPQNLSASRPQDRQFILSSKKLLLSDSGFYLCAWRGLAVKETQYFGPGTRLLVL.

V is TRBV27 and J is TRBJ1-2; tentative D call: TRBD1 (5 bases). V lost 6 bases and J 5 bases, leaving 19 bases between the germline ends. The germline CDR1 and CDR2 sequences are MNHEY and SMNVEV (reference sequence). This CDR3 is 15 amino acids long. DNA of the CDR3: TGTGCCAGCAGCCTCCGCGGGACCAGTATTTATGGCTACACCTTC. Its translation: CASSLRGTSIYGYTF.

The chain links TRBV9 to TRBJ2-1; possible D gene TRBD1, 6 bases. This CDR3 region has 16 residues. V lost 3 bases, J lost 8 bases, and 21 bases lay in between. Germline V gene sequence: CDR1 SGDLS, CDR2 YYNGEE. CDR3 DNA sequence: TGTGCCAGCAGCGCTGAACAGGGAAGGGGGATTTATGAGCAGTTCTTC. Encoded protein: CASSAEQGRGIYEQFF.

This clone occurred a few times. The CDR3 spells CAWSVRRLADSGANVLTF. Written as DNA, the CDR3 is TGTGCCTGGAGTGTACGAAGACTAGCGGACTCTGGGGCCAACGTCCTGACTTTC. The chain recombines TRBV30 with TRBJ2-6, with TRBD2 matching 9 bases. Trimming took 0 bases from V and 0 from J; bases not matched to a gene: 6. This CDR3 comprises 18 residues. Germline values: CDR1 GTSNPN, CDR2 SVGIG (reference sequence).

This clone was seen a few times. This chain links TRBV6-5 with TRBJ1-1; D unclear. Per the germline V gene, CDR1 is MNHEY and CDR2 is SVGAGI. The CDR3 sequence is 14 residues long. V was trimmed by 6 bases and J by 1 base, leaving 12 bases between them. Written as DNA, the CDR3 is TGTGCCAGCAGCCTGGACGGGAGGAACACTGAAGCTTTCTTT. As protein: CASSLDGRNTEAFF.